This TCR beta chain emerged from a study of cytomegalovirus exposure and HLA in healthy donors. Whole-study findings and limits: Later on, analysis showed that most CMV-associated TCR beta chains appeared to be HLA-restricted. An analysis done earlier found most TCR beta V segments productive about 87% or about 30% of the time.

With V trimmed by 4 bases and J by 5 bases, 8 bases remained unmatched. This CDR3 has 17 amino acids. Germline assignment: CDR1 SGHRS and CDR2 YFSETQ. The sample holds a few counts of this clone. What it binds is unknown. The PCR used 60 Vbeta and 13 Jbeta primers. Data came from immunoSEQ multiplex PCR; TCRdb stores just in-frame clones and leaves some out. The sample has fewer than 95,000 clones, approximately 60% seen once. Sequencing used PBMCs. This rearrangement joins TRBV5-1 to TRBJ2-5, with 16 bases that match TRBD2. The TCR sequence derives from a woman aged 45-65 years in good health and CMV-seropositive. The CDR3 loop is CASSPGLAGGPGETQYF. CDR3 DNA sequence: TGCGCCAGCAGCCCGGGACTAGCGGGGGGGCCGGGGGAGACCCAGTACTTC.